These T cell receptor beta chains were read from a single sample in a study of cytomegalovirus exposure and HLA in healthy donors. Using immunoSEQ multiplex PCR, the repertoire was profiled, and TCRdb retains in-frame clones only, with some absent. The sample yields around 150,000 clones, 79% seen once. The sample comprised PBMCs. The receptors derive from a man between 45 and 60 years old in good health and CMV-seropositive. Both conserved end residues are part of each CDR3. Fields, in order: clone size, V gene, J gene, D gene, CDR3 DNA, CDR3 protein. D genes are given only for firm matches. For some rows the clone size is stated as once, few or many, or as a class when expanded; others skip it.

abundance: NA; v_gene: TRBV18; j_gene: TRBJ2-1; d_gene: TRBD2; CDR3nt: TGTGCCAGCTCACCACCTACGGGGGGGTCCAATGAGCAGTTCTTC; CDR3aa: CASSPPTGGSNEQFF
abundance: NA; v_gene: TRBV10-2; j_gene: TRBJ2-7; d_gene: NA; CDR3nt: TGCGCCAGTTATAGGGACATTAGCTACGAGCAGTACTTC; CDR3aa: CASYRDISYEQYF
abundance: few; v_gene: TRBV7-3; j_gene: TRBJ2-1; d_gene: NA; CDR3nt: TGTGCCAGCAGCTTTGGGGCGGCGTACTACAATGAGCAGTTCTTC; CDR3aa: CASSFGAAYYNEQFF
abundance: few; v_gene: TRBV7-7; j_gene: TRBJ2-1; d_gene: TRBD2; CDR3nt: TGTGCTAGCAGCTTAGGACTAGCGGGAGGTTATGAGCAGTTCTTC; CDR3aa: CASSLGLAGGYEQFF
abundance: NA; v_gene: TRBV27; j_gene: TRBJ2-3; d_gene: TRBD2; CDR3nt: TGTGCCAGCAAGCTAGCGGGGAGCACAGATACGCAGTATTTT; CDR3aa: CASKLAGSTDTQYF
abundance: NA; v_gene: TRBV6-1; j_gene: TRBJ1-1; d_gene: NA; CDR3nt: TGTGCCAGCGCCGGGACATACATGAACACTGAAGCTTTCTTT; CDR3aa: CASAGTYMNTEAFF
abundance: NA; v_gene: TRBV7-6; j_gene: TRBJ2-1; d_gene: TRBD2; CDR3nt: TGTGCCAGCAGCCTAGGAGGAGGGAGGGCCTTAGATGAGCAGTTCTTC; CDR3aa: CASSLGGGRALDEQFF
abundance: NA; v_gene: TRBV6-1; j_gene: TRBJ2-7; d_gene: TRBD2; CDR3nt: TGTGCCAGCAGTGAAGCTACAAGCGGGAGTTTTTACGAGCAGTACTTC; CDR3aa: CASSEATSGSFYEQYF
abundance: NA; v_gene: TRBV18; j_gene: TRBJ2-1; d_gene: TRBD2; CDR3nt: TGTGCCAGCTCCGGCCGCGGGACTAGCGGGAATGAGCAGTTCTTC; CDR3aa: CASSGRGTSGNEQFF
abundance: NA; v_gene: TRBV5-4; j_gene: TRBJ2-2; d_gene: NA; CDR3nt: TGTGCCAGCAGCCAAAATCCAGGGTCGATGGACACCGGGGAGCTGTTTTTT; CDR3aa: CASSQNPGSMDTGELFF
abundance: NA; v_gene: TRBV19; j_gene: TRBJ2-5; d_gene: TRBD1; CDR3nt: TGTGCCAGTAGTATAACACAGGGGGAGACCCAGTACTTC; CDR3aa: CASSITQGETQYF
abundance: few; v_gene: TRBV14; j_gene: TRBJ1-2; d_gene: NA; CDR3nt: TGTGCCAGCAGCCAAGCAGGGGTTCATGGCTACACCTTC; CDR3aa: CASSQAGVHGYTF
abundance: few; v_gene: TRBV28; j_gene: TRBJ2-7; d_gene: NA; CDR3nt: TGTGCCAGCAGGTCTTACAGGGACGAGCAGTACTTC; CDR3aa: CASRSYRDEQYF
abundance: NA; v_gene: TRBV6-6; j_gene: TRBJ2-5; d_gene: TRBD2; CDR3nt: TGTGCCAGCAGTTACCCAGGAGCGGGGGAGACCCAGTACTTC; CDR3aa: CASSYPGAGETQYF
abundance: NA; v_gene: TRBV4-2; j_gene: TRBJ1-5; d_gene: TRBD1; CDR3nt: TGTGCCAGCAGCCAAGCCAGGGGGCTCGTCAATCAGCCCCAGCATTTT; CDR3aa: CASSQARGLVNQPQHF
abundance: few; v_gene: TRBV19; j_gene: TRBJ2-1; d_gene: TRBD2; CDR3nt: TGTGCCAGTAGTGCGACGACCGGGACAGGGGAGACTAGCGGGAGGCGTGAGCAGTTCTTC; CDR3aa: CASSATTGTGETSGRREQFF
abundance: few; v_gene: TRBV5-1; j_gene: TRBJ2-1; d_gene: TRBD2; CDR3nt: TGCGCCAGCAGCAATTTAGCGGGAGTAGGGGAGCAGTTCTTC; CDR3aa: CASSNLAGVGEQFF
abundance: few; v_gene: TRBV20-1; j_gene: TRBJ2-5; d_gene: NA; CDR3nt: TGCAGTGCCTTAGTTGAAGAGACCCAGTACTTC; CDR3aa: CSALVEETQYF
abundance: NA; v_gene: TRBV4-2; j_gene: TRBJ2-2; d_gene: TRBD2; CDR3nt: TGTGCCAGCAGCCAAGTCTTAAAGCGGGACGTCACCGGGGAGCTGTTTTTT; CDR3aa: CASSQVLKRDVTGELFF
abundance: NA; v_gene: TRBV4-2; j_gene: TRBJ2-7; d_gene: NA; CDR3nt: TGTGCCAGCAGCCCACGGCAACAGGGAGGGAACTACGAGCAGTACTTC; CDR3aa: CASSPRQQGGNYEQYF
abundance: NA; v_gene: TRBV27; j_gene: TRBJ2-1; d_gene: TRBD2; CDR3nt: TGTGCCAGCAGTATTGGACTAGCGGGAGTTGAATACAATGAGCAGTTCTTC; CDR3aa: CASSIGLAGVEYNEQFF
abundance: NA; v_gene: TRBV4-1; j_gene: TRBJ2-7; d_gene: NA; CDR3nt: TGCGCCAGCAGCCTGAAGGGGTCGGGAGTAGACGAGCAGTACTTC; CDR3aa: CASSLKGSGVDEQYF
abundance: NA; v_gene: TRBV6-5; j_gene: TRBJ1-2; d_gene: NA; CDR3nt: TGTGCCAGCAAAGGGGCCACGTATGGCTACACCTTC; CDR3aa: CASKGATYGYTF
abundance: once; v_gene: TRBV9; j_gene: TRBJ2-3; d_gene: NA; CDR3nt: TGTGCCAGCAGCGTAGCGTCTCGGGAAGATACGCAGTATTTT; CDR3aa: CASSVASREDTQYF
abundance: few; v_gene: TRBV4-1; j_gene: TRBJ2-1; d_gene: TRBD2; CDR3nt: TGCGCCAGCAGCCAACCCGAGCGGGAGGGCAATGAGCAGTTCTTC; CDR3aa: CASSQPEREGNEQFF
abundance: NA; v_gene: TRBV7-9; j_gene: TRBJ2-3; d_gene: NA; CDR3nt: TGTGCCAGCAGCTCAGGGAACACAGATACGCAGTATTTT; CDR3aa: CASSSGNTDTQYF
abundance: NA; v_gene: TRBV27; j_gene: TRBJ1-1; d_gene: NA; CDR3nt: TGTGCCAGCAAAAGGGGGTCGATGACTGAAGCTTTCTTT; CDR3aa: CASKRGSMTEAFF
abundance: NA; v_gene: TRBV19; j_gene: TRBJ1-4; d_gene: NA; CDR3nt: TGTGCCAGTAGTTTCCAGGGGACAACTAATGAAAAACTGTTTTTT; CDR3aa: CASSFQGTTNEKLFF
abundance: few; v_gene: TRBV28; j_gene: TRBJ1-6; d_gene: TRBD1; CDR3nt: TGTGCCAGCAACGAAGGGACAGCAAATTCACCCCTCCACTTT; CDR3aa: CASNEGTANSPLHF
abundance: NA; v_gene: TRBV27; j_gene: TRBJ2-2; d_gene: TRBD2; CDR3nt: TGTGCCAGCAGTTTCTTCGGACAGGGCCCGACTCTAGCGGGAGGTGCTTCAGGCACCGGGGAGCTGTTTTTT; CDR3aa: CASSFFGQGPTLAGGASGTGELFF
abundance: few; v_gene: TRBV2; j_gene: TRBJ2-2; d_gene: TRBD1; CDR3nt: TGTGCCAGCAGTGTGACAGGGGGCGGTAACGGGGAGCTGTTTTTT; CDR3aa: CASSVTGGGNGELFF
abundance: NA; v_gene: TRBV6-4; j_gene: TRBJ1-5; d_gene: NA; CDR3nt: TGTGCCAGCAGTGACCAGGGAGGGTGGCCCCAGCATTTT; CDR3aa: CASSDQGGWPQHF
abundance: once; v_gene: TRBV11-2; j_gene: TRBJ2-7; d_gene: NA; CDR3nt: TGTGCCAGCAGCATCGGACTAAGTGAGGGTTCCTTAGTTGCCTACGAGCAGTACTTC; CDR3aa: CASSIGLSEGSLVAYEQYF
abundance: few; v_gene: TRBV6-6; j_gene: TRBJ1-2; d_gene: NA; CDR3nt: TGTGCCAGCAGTTACTCGAGCAACTATGGCTACACCTTC; CDR3aa: CASSYSSNYGYTF
abundance: NA; v_gene: TRBV28; j_gene: TRBJ1-5; d_gene: TRBD1; CDR3nt: TGTGCCAGCAGCTCATTTGGGGACTTGGGACAGATGTATAGCAATCAGCCCCAGCATTTT; CDR3aa: CASSSFGDLGQMYSNQPQHF
abundance: NA; v_gene: TRBV30; j_gene: TRBJ2-1; d_gene: TRBD2; CDR3nt: TGTGCCTGGAGGCGCACTAGCGGGGGCTACAATGAGCAGTTCTTC; CDR3aa: CAWRRTSGGYNEQFF
abundance: once; v_gene: TRBV5-1; j_gene: TRBJ2-7; d_gene: TRBD2; CDR3nt: TGCGCCAGCAGCTTGGACGGGGGGTGGGGCGAGCAGTACTTC; CDR3aa: CASSLDGGWGEQYF
abundance: NA; v_gene: TRBV14; j_gene: TRBJ2-5; d_gene: TRBD1; CDR3nt: TGTGCCAGCAGCCCGGGACAGCTGAAAGAGACCCAGTACTTC; CDR3aa: CASSPGQLKETQYF
abundance: NA; v_gene: TRBV28; j_gene: TRBJ2-2; d_gene: NA; CDR3nt: TGTGCCAGCAGTTTATACGGGTTAAACACCGGGGAGCTGTTTTTT; CDR3aa: CASSLYGLNTGELFF
abundance: few; v_gene: TRBV5-6; j_gene: TRBJ2-1; d_gene: TRBD2; CDR3nt: TGTGCCAGCAGCTTCGGGAGGGAACCCTACAATGAGCAGTTCTTC; CDR3aa: CASSFGREPYNEQFF
abundance: NA; v_gene: TRBV29-1; j_gene: TRBJ2-7; d_gene: NA; CDR3nt: TGCAGCGTGACGGCGGCCATGCCAGTCTACGAGCAGTACTTC; CDR3aa: CSVTAAMPVYEQYF
abundance: once; v_gene: TRBV25-1; j_gene: TRBJ2-7; d_gene: NA; CDR3nt: TGTGCTAGCAGCCTCTACGAGCAGTACTTC; CDR3aa: CASSLYEQYF
abundance: NA; v_gene: TRBV2; j_gene: TRBJ2-1; d_gene: TRBD2; CDR3nt: TGTGCCAGCACTACCAGACTAGCGGTAAGCTCCTACAATGAGCAGTTCTTC; CDR3aa: CASTTRLAVSSYNEQFF
abundance: NA; v_gene: TRBV19; j_gene: TRBJ2-7; d_gene: NA; CDR3nt: TGTGCCAGTAGTATGGGCGGGACTGCCTACTACGAGCAGTACTTC; CDR3aa: CASSMGGTAYYEQYF
abundance: NA; v_gene: TRBV5-1; j_gene: TRBJ2-4; d_gene: TRBD1; CDR3nt: TGCGCCAGCAGCGTGGGACAGGCCGAAGAAAACATTCAGTACTTC; CDR3aa: CASSVGQAEENIQYF
abundance: NA; v_gene: TRBV30; j_gene: TRBJ2-3; d_gene: TRBD2; CDR3nt: TGTGCCTGGAGTATTGACTTAGCGGGCAGCACAGATACGCAGTATTTT; CDR3aa: CAWSIDLAGSTDTQYF
abundance: NA; v_gene: TRBV14; j_gene: TRBJ2-7; d_gene: NA; CDR3nt: TGTGCCAGCAGCCAAGATTCCTGGCCAGTTACCTCCTACGAGCAGTACTTC; CDR3aa: CASSQDSWPVTSYEQYF
abundance: few; v_gene: TRBV2; j_gene: TRBJ1-4; d_gene: NA; CDR3nt: TGTGCCAGCAGAGAAACAGGGCGAGAGGAAAAACTGTTTTTT; CDR3aa: CASRETGREEKLFF
abundance: NA; v_gene: TRBV10-1; j_gene: TRBJ2-6; d_gene: NA; CDR3nt: TGCGCCAGCAGTGCAATCGGGGCCAACGTCCTGACTTTC; CDR3aa: CASSAIGANVLTF
abundance: NA; v_gene: TRBV5-1; j_gene: TRBJ1-4; d_gene: NA; CDR3nt: TGCGCCAGCAGCTTGAGGAACCAGGGGATCAAGGAAAAACTGTTTTTT; CDR3aa: CASSLRNQGIKEKLFF